This T cell receptor (beta chain) was retrieved from a study of cytomegalovirus exposure and HLA in healthy donors. General study points: TCR beta V- and J-gene trimming, according to a later analysis, was linked to a missense DCLRE1C variant. Confirmation was obtained in vitro that a few CMV-associated chains are specific for CMV antigens.

The PCR used 60 Vbeta and 13 Jbeta primers. The repertoire was sequenced with immunoSEQ multiplex PCR; TCRdb's copy has only in-frame clones and lacks some. The sample includes approximately 120,000 clones. Of note for this clone: Its specificity is unknown.

Germline V gene sequence: CDR1 KGHSH, CDR2 LQKENI. This CDR3 region has 15 residues. Trimming pared 1 base from V and 3 bases from J, leaving 10 bases between. The sequencing input was PBMCs. The chain recombines TRBV18 with TRBJ2-1; D remains ambiguous. The receptor was derived from a man between 18 and 35 years old in good health and CMV-seronegative. CDR3 nucleotide sequence: TGTGCCAGCTCACCACTGCCCGGTGACTACAATGAGCAGTTCTTC. Its protein is CASSPLPGDYNEQFF.